The T cell receptor (beta chain) under discussion was sequenced for a study of PD-L1 blockade in urothelial cancer. Study-level information: About 90% of the roughly 30 patients were men who had bladder-origin urothelial cancer. Samples came from 3 weeks, at the second dose, and 6 weeks into treatment.

Indicated time point: pretreatment peripheral blood. This table comes from immunoSEQ multiplex PCR, and its TCRdb copy is limited to in-frame clones, with some not included. The table shows tens of thousands of clones, with roughly nine tenths occurring only once. The V gene lost 6 bases and the J gene lost 3 bases, with 6 bases spanning the gap. The CDR3 length is 11 residues. CDR1 and CDR2 from the germline V gene are MNHEY and SVGAGI. Note on this clone: Antigen: not known. The identical CDR3 is also encoded by other nucleotide sequences in the sample.

Study-level findings and limits: By 3 weeks, tumor-associated blood clones had expanded more in durable-benefit patients. Below-median pretreatment blood TCR clonality was associated with improved progression-free and overall survival.

The material was PBMCs, obtained around atezolizumab (anti-PD-L1) treatment. This TCR came from an older woman with urothelial cancer. V and J are TRBV6-5 and TRBJ2-7; the D gene is possibly TRBD2 (5 bases). This chain's CDR3 is CASRRDYEQYF. Written as DNA, the CDR3 is TGTGCCAGCAGGAGGGACTACGAGCAGTACTTC.